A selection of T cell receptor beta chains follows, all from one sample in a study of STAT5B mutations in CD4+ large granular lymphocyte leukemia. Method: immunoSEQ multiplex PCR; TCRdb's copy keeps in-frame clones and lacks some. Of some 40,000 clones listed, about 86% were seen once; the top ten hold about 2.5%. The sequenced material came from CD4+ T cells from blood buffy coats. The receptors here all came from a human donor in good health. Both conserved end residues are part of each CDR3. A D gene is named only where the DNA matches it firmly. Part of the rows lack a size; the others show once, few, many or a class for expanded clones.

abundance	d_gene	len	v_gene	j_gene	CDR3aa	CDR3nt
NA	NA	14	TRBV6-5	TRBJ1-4	CASSYNGGDEKLFF	TGTGCCAGCAGTTACAATGGGGGGGATGAAAAACTGTTTTTT
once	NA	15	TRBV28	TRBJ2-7	CASSLLAGEDPGQYF	TGTGCCAGCAGTTTATTGGCCGGGGAGGACCCGGGGCAGTACTTC
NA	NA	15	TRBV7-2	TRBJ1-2	CASSLFTYSNYGYTF	TGTGCCAGCAGCTTATTCACTTATTCCAACTATGGCTACACCTTC
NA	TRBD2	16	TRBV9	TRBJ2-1	CASSPLSGVSYNEQFF	TGTGCCAGCAGCCCCCTAAGCGGGGTCTCCTACAATGAGCAGTTCTTC
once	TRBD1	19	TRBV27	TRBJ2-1	CASSLFGQRPDRARNEQFF	TGTGCCAGCAGTTTATTCGGCCAACGCCCGGACAGGGCCCGCAATGAGCAGTTCTTC
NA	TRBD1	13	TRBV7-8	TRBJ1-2	CASSFRQGSGYTF	TGTGCCAGCAGTTTCAGACAGGGTAGTGGCTACACCTTC
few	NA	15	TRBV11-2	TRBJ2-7	CASSPPDGRAYEQYF	TGTGCCAGCAGCCCTCCGGACGGGAGAGCCTACGAGCAGTACTTC
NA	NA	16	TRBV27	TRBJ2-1	CASSLSYGSSYNEQFF	TGTGCCAGCAGTTTATCGTACGGGAGCTCCTACAATGAGCAGTTCTTC
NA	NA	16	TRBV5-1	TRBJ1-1	CASSLVPGPGSSEAFF	TGCGCCAGCAGCTTAGTACCGGGCCCTGGGTCGTCTGAAGCTTTCTTT
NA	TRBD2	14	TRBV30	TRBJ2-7	CAWRGGAGAWEQYF	TGTGCCTGGAGAGGCGGAGCGGGGGCCTGGGAGCAGTACTTC
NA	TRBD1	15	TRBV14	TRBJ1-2	CASSPDRGGPYGYTF	TGTGCCAGCAGCCCGGACAGGGGGGGACCCTATGGCTACACCTTC
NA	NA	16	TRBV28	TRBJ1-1	CASRRQEFPLNTEAFF	TGTGCCAGCCGAAGACAGGAATTCCCACTGAACACTGAAGCTTTCTTT
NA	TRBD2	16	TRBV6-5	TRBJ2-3	CASSYGAASGPDTQYF	TGTGCCAGCAGTTACGGGGCGGCTAGCGGGCCGGATACGCAGTATTTT
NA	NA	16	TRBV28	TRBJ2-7	CASTATEGRGSYEQYF	TGTGCCAGCACCGCAACGGAGGGAAGGGGATCCTACGAGCAGTACTTC
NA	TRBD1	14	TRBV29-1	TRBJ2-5	CSVAAGTGQETQYF	TGCAGCGTCGCTGCCGGGACAGGGCAAGAGACCCAGTACTTC
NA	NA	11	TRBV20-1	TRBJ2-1	CSASGLFEQFF	TGCAGTGCTAGTGGGCTATTTGAGCAGTTCTTC
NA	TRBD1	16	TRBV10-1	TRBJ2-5	CASSGGTGAGGETQYF	TGCGCCAGCAGTGGGGGGACAGGGGCAGGAGGAGAGACCCAGTACTTC
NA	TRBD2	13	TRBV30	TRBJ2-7	CAAQTSGLHEQYF	TGTGCAGCACAAACTAGCGGGCTGCACGAGCAGTACTTC
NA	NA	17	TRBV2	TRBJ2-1	CASSEESRTTSYNEQFF	TGTGCCAGCAGTGAAGAGAGTCGGACTACCTCCTACAATGAGCAGTTCTTC
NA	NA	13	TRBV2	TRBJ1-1	CASSGSMNTEAFF	TGTGCCAGCAGTGGCAGCATGAACACTGAAGCTTTCTTT
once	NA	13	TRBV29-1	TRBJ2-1	CSVGSSSYNEQFF	TGCAGCGTCGGGAGCAGCTCCTACAATGAGCAGTTCTTC
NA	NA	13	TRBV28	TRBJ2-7	CASSASAIYEQYF	TGTGCCAGCAGTGCTAGCGCGATCTACGAGCAGTACTTC
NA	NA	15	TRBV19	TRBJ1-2	CASSRANQVTYGYTF	TGTGCCAGTAGTCGAGCTAACCAGGTGACCTATGGCTACACCTTC
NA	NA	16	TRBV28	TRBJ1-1	CASSLMPSDSNTEAFF	TGTGCCAGCAGTTTAATGCCATCGGACTCAAACACTGAAGCTTTCTTT
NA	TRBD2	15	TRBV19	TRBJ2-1	CASTSGAGVINEQFF	TGTGCCAGTACCTCCGGGGCGGGAGTGATCAATGAGCAGTTCTTC
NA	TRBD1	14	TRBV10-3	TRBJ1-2	CAIRGTEASQDYTF	TGTGCCATCAGAGGGACAGAAGCTTCGCAGGACTACACCTTC
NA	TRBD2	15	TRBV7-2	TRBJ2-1	CASSKTSDSYNEQFF	TGTGCCAGCAGCAAGACTAGCGACTCCTACAATGAGCAGTTCTTC
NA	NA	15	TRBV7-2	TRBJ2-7	CASSRIRDPAYEQYF	TGTGCCAGCAGCCGGATCCGGGACCCGGCCTACGAGCAGTACTTC
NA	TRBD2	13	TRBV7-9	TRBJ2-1	CASSLAASGSQFF	TGTGCCAGCAGCTTAGCGGCTAGCGGGAGCCAGTTCTTC
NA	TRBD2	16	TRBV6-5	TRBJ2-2	CASSYSGTTNTGELFF	TGTGCCAGCAGTTACTCTGGGACTACGAACACCGGGGAGCTGTTTTTT
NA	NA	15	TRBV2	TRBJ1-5	CASSDGKAFYQPQHF	TGTGCCAGCAGTGACGGGAAGGCCTTCTATCAGCCCCAGCATTTT
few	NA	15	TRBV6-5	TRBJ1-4	CASSYSIGYREKLFF	TGTGCCAGCAGTTACTCGATAGGGTACCGGGAAAAACTGTTTTTT
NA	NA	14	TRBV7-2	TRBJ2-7	CASSLGDLHYEQYF	TGTGCCAGCAGCTTGGGGGACTTGCACTACGAGCAGTACTTC
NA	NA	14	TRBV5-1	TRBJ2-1	CASCRDRSYNEQFF	TGCGCCAGCTGCCGGGACCGAAGCTACAATGAGCAGTTCTTC
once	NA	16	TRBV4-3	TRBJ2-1	CASSQDSGSSYNEQFF	TGCGCCAGCAGCCAAGACAGCGGCAGCTCCTACAATGAGCAGTTCTTC